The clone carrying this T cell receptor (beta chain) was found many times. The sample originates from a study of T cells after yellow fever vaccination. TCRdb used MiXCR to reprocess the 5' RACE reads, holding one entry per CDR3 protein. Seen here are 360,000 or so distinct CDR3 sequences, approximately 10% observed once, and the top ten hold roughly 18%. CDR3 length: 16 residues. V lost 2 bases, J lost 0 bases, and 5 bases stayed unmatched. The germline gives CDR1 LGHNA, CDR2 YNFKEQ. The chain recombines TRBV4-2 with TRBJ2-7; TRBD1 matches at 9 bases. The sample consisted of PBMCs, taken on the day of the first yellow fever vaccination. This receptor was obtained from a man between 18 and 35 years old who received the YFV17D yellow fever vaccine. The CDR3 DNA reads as TGTGCCAGCAGCCAAACCACGGACAGGGGCTCCTACGAGCAGTACTTC. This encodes CASSQTTDRGSYEQYF.